This T cell receptor (beta chain) was sequenced in a study of patients and donors after allogeneic stem cell transplantation. The CDR3 has 15 residues. V shed 0 bases and J shed 2 bases, with 8 bases lying between them. The germline V gene encodes CDR1 LNHNV and CDR2 YYDKDF (reference sequence). Using its own MiXCR run on the RT-PCR reads, TCRdb lists one record per CDR3 protein. The top ten hold around 10% of the sample, which has a few hundred thousand distinct CDR3 sequences, roughly two fifths seen once. Sequencing input: blood, either unsorted or a sorted T cell fraction (not recorded which). The origin of this receptor is a human donor who was either an allogeneic HSCT recipient or a stem cell or donor lymphocyte infusion donor (not recorded which). It is not recorded whose cells these are; they may come from a transplant donor. V is TRBV15 and J is TRBJ1-3; D might be TRBD1 (5 bases). The CDR3 DNA reads TGTGCCACCAGCAGAGACAGGGCTACTGGAAACACCATATATTTT. Translating it yields CATSRDRATGNTIYF. Variable domain in full (rest from reference TRBV15 and TRBJ1-3): DAMVIQNPRYQVTQFGKPVTLSCSQTLNHNVMYWYQQKSSQAPKLLFHYYDKDFNNEADTPDNFQSRRPNTSFCFLDIRSPGLGDTAMYLCATSRDRATGNTIYFGEGSWLTVV.